This T cell receptor beta chain was documented in a study of OX40 agonist ivuxolimab in advanced cancers. Study observations and caveats: Nonresponders included some who also had low normalized T-cell clonal expansion.

Patients were excluded for autoimmune disease history or systemic immunosuppression. V lost 5 bases, J lost 2 bases, and 3 bases stayed unmatched. The germline CDR1 and CDR2 sequences are MNHNS and SASEGT. The CDR3 has 15 amino acids. About this clone: No antigen is known for it.

Here immunoSEQ multiplex PCR was the method, and the copy in TCRdb shows in-frame clones only, minus some. The sample lists about 81,000 clones, under 95% occurring once. This TCR derives from an adult with an advanced solid tumor such as melanoma, head and neck, liver or kidney cancer. Specimen: CD4+ or CD8+ T cells sorted from blood, collected in a trial of the OX40 agonist ivuxolimab. The rearrangement uses TRBV6-1 and TRBJ1-5; the match to TRBD1 covers 10 bases. This CDR3 reads CASSRQGAGNQPQHF. The CDR3 DNA is TGTGCCAGCAGTAGACAGGGGGCGGGCAATCAGCCCCAGCATTTT.